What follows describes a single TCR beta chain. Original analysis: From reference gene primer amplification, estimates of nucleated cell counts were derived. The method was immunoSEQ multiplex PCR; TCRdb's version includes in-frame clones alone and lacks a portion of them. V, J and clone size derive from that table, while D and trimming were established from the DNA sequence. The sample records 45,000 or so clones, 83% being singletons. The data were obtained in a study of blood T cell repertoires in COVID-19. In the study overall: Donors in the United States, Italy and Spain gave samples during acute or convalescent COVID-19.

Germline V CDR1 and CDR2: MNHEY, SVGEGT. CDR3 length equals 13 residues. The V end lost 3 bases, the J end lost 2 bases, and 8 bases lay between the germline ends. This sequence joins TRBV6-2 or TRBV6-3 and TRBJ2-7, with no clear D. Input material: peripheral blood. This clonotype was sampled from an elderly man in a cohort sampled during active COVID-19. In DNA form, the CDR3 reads TGTGCCAGCAGTTATCTTTCGGCCTACGAGCAGTACTTC. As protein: CASSYLSAYEQYF.